This T cell receptor (beta chain) was sequenced for a study of T cell responses to AZD1222 COVID-19 vaccine. As for the study in general: Second-dose intervals of approximately 4 or approximately 12 weeks were pooled. Notes on the study in general: At baseline, just five to seven AZD1222 recipients tested seropositive. Vaccine-associated CD4 TCRs spanned spike, dominant at 160-218 and 743-854. Close to half of all spike-specific TCRs reportedly target regions of the variants that are unmutated.

The repertoire was sequenced with immunoSEQ multiplex PCR; TCRdb's copy has only in-frame clones and lacks some. The sample includes some 160,000 clones, 85% to 95% seen only once; the top ten take roughly 0.9%. Turning to this clone: Its matching antigen is unknown.

Germline V lookup: CDR1 KGHSH, CDR2 LQKENI. V lost 4 bases to trimming and J lost 7 bases, with 17 bases between them. The CDR3 covers 14 residues. The sequencing here drew on peripheral blood, taken on day 0 of AZD1222 vaccination. The clonotype comes from an adult in good health. The chain employs TRBV18 and TRBJ2-7; no reliable D call. CDR3 amino acids: CASSREAQSGEQYF. Written as DNA, the CDR3 is TGTGCCAGCTCACGAGAGGCCCAGAGTGGGGAGCAGTACTTC.